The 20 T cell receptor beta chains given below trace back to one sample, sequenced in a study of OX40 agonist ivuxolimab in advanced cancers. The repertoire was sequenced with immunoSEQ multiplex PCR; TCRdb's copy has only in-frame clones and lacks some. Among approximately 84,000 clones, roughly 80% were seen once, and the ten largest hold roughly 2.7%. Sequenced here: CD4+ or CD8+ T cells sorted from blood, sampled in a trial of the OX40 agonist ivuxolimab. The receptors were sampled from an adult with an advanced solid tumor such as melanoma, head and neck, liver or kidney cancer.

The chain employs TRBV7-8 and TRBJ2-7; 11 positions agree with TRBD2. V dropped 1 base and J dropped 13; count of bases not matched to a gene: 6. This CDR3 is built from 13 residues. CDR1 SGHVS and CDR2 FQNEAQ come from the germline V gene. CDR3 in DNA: TGTGCCAGCAGCTTAGACGAGACTAGCGGGGCATACGTC. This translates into CASSLDETSGAYV.

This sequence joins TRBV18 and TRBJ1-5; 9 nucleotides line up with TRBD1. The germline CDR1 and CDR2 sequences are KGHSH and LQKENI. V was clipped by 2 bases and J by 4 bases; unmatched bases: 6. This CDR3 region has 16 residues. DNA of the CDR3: TGTGCCAGCTCACCAGGACAGGGGCCCTCTAATCAGCCCCAGCATTTT. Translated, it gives CASSPGQGPSNQPQHF.

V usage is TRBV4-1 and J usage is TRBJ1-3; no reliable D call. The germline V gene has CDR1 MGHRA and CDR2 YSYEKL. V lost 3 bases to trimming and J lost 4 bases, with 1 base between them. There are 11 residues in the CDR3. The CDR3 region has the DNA TGCGCCAGCAGCCACGGAAACACCATATATTTT. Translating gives CASSHGNTIYF.

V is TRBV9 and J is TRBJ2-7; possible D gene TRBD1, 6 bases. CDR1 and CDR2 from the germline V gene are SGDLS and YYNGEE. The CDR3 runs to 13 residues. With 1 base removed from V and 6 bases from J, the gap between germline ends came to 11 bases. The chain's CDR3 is CASSVWGRGEQYF. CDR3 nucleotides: TGTGCCAGCAGCGTATGGGGCAGGGGCGAGCAGTACTTC.

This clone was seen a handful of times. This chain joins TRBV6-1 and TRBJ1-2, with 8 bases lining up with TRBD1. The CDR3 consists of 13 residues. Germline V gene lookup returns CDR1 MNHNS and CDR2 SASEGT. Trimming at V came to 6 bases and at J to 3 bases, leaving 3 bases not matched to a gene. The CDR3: CASSPQGDYGYTF. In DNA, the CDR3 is TGTGCCAGCAGCCCACAGGGGGACTATGGCTACACCTTC.

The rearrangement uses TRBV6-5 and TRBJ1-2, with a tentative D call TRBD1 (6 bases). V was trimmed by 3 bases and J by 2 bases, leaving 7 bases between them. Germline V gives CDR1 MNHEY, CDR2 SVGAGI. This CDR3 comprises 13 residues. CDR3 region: CASSYQGNYGYTF. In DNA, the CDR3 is TGTGCCAGCAGTTATCAGGGGAACTATGGCTACACCTTC.

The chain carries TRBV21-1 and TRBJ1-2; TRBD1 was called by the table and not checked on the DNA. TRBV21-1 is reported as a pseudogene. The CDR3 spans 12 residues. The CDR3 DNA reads TGTGCCACCAAAAGGGACACCTATGGCTACACCTTC. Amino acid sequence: CATKRDTYGYTF.

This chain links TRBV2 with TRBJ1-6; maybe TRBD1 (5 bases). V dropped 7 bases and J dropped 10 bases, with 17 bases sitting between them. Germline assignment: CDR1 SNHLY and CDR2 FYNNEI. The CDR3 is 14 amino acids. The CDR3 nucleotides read TGTGCCAGCACCTCCCGGGGCGCAGAATCACCCCTCCACTTT. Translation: CASTSRGAESPLHF.

In DNA, the CDR3 is TGTGCCAGCAGGGCCCTGAGCCCAGATACGCAGTATTTT. It specifies CASRALSPDTQYF. The rearrangement joins TRBV6-1 to TRBJ2-3; D not resolved. The CDR3 covers 13 residues. Trimming pared 6 bases from V and 4 bases from J, leaving 11 bases between. Germline assignment: CDR1 MNHNS and CDR2 SASEGT.

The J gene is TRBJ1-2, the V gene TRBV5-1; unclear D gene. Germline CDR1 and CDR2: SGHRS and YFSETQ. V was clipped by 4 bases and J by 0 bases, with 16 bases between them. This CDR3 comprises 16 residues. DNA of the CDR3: TGCGCCAGCAGCCCCGCGAGTGGGAGCACTAACTATGGCTACACCTTC. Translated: CASSPASGSTNYGYTF. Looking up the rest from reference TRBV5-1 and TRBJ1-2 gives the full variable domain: KAGVTQTPRYLIKTRGQQVTLSCSPISGHRSVSWYQQTPGQGLQFLFEYFSETQRNKGNFPGRFSGRQFSNSRSEMNVSTLELGDSALYLCASSPASGSTNYGYTFGSGTRLTVV.

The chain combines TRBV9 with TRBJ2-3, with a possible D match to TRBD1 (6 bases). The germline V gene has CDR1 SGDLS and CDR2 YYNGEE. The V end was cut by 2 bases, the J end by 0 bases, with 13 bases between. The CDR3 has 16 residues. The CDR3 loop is CASSVAGDPSTDTQYF. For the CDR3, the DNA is TGTGCCAGCAGCGTCGCAGGGGATCCCAGCACAGATACGCAGTATTTT.

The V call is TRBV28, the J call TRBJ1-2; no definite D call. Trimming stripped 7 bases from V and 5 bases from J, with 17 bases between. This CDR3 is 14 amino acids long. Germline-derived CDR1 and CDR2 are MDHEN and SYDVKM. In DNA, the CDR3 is TGTGCCAGCACCCTACCGCGGCTACGGTATGGCTACACCTTC. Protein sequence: CASTLPRLRYGYTF.

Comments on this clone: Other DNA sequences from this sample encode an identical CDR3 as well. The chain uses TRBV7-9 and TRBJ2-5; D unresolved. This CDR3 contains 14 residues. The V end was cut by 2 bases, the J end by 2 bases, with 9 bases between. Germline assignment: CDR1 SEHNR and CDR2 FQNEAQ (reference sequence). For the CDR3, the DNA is TGTGCCAGCAGCTTAATGGGCGGACAAGAGACCCAGTACTTC. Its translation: CASSLMGGQETQYF.

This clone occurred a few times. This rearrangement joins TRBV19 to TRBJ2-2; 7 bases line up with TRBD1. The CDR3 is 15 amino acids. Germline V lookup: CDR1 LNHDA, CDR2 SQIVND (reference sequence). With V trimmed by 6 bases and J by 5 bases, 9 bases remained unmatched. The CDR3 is CASRPQGRGTGELFF. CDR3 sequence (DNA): TGTGCCAGTAGACCACAGGGGAGAGGAACCGGGGAGCTGTTTTTT.

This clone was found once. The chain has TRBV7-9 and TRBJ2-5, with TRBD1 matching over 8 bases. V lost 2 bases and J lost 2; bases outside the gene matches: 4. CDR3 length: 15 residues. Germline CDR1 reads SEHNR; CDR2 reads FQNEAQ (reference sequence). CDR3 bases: TGTGCCAGCAGCTTATGGACAGGGAAGCAAGAGACCCAGTACTTC. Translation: CASSLWTGKQETQYF.

The CDR3 DNA is TGTGCCAGCAGCTTAGGCGGGGGGTATTCCTACGAGCAGTACGTC. This gives the protein CASSLGGGYSYEQYV. This rearrangement joins TRBV5-4 to TRBJ2-7, with 8 positions matching TRBD2. V shed 2 bases, J shed 1 base, and the junction held 5 bases outside the gene matches. Germline-derived CDR1 and CDR2 are SGHNT and YYREEE (reference sequence). The CDR3 loop spans 15 amino acids.

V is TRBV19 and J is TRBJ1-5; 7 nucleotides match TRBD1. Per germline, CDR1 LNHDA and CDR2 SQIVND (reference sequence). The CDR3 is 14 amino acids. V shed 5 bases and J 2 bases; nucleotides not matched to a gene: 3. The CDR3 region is CASSVQGGNQPQHF. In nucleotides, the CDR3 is TGTGCCAGTAGTGTCCAGGGGGGCAATCAGCCCCAGCATTTT.

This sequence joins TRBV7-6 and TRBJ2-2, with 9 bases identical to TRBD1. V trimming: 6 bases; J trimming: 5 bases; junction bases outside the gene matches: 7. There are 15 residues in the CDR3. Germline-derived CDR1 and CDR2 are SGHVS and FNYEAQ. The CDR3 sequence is CASRPGTGSTGELFF. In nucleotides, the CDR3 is TGTGCCAGCAGACCCGGGACAGGGTCGACCGGGGAGCTGTTTTTT.

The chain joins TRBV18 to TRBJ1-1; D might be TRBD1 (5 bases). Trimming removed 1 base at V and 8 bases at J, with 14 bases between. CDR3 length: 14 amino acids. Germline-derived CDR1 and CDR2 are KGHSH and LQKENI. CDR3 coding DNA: TGTGCCAGCTCACCACTCGCAGGACATAACGAAGCTTTCTTT. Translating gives CASSPLAGHNEAFF. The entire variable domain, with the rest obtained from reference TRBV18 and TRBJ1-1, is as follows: NAGVMQNPRHLVRRRGQEARLRCSPMKGHSHVYWYRQLPEEGLKFMVYLQKENIIDESGMPKERFSAEFPKEGPSILRIQQVVRGDSAAYFCASSPLAGHNEAFFGQGTRLTVV.

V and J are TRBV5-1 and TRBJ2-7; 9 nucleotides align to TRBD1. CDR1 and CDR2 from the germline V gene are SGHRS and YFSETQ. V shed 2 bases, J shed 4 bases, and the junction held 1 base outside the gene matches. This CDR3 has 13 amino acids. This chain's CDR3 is CASSFGTGYEQYV. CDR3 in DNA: TGCGCCAGCAGCTTTGGGACAGGGTACGAGCAGTACGTC.